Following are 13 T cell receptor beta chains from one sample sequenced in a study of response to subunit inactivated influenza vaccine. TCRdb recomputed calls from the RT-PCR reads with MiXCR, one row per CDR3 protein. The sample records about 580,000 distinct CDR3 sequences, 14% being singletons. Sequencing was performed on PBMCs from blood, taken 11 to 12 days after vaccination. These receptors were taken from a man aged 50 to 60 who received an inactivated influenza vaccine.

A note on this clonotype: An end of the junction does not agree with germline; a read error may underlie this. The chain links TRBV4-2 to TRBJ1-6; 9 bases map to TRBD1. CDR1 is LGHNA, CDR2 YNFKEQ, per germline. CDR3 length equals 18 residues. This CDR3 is CASSQDRTGEYYNSPLHF. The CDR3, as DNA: TGTGCCAGCAGCCAAGATAGGACAGGGGAATACTATAATTCACCCCTCCATTTT.

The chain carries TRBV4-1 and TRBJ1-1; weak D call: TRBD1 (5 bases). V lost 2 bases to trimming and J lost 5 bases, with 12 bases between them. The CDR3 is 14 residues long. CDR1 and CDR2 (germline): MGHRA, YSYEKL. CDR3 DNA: TGCGCCAGCAGCCAAATGGGGGGAGGGACTGAAGCTTTCTTT. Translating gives CASSQMGGGTEAFF.

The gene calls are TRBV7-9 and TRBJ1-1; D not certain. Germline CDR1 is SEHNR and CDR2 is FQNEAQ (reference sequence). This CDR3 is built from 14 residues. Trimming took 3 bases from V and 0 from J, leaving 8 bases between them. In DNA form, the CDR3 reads TGTGCCAGCAGCTTCGACACCCTGAACACTGAAGCTTTCTTT. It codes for CASSFDTLNTEAFF.

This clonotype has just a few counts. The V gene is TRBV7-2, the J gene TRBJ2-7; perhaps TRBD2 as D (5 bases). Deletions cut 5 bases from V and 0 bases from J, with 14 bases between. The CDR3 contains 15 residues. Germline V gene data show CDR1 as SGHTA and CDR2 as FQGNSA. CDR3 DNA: TGTGCCAGCAGCCTCGCTCGAGGGCTCTCCTACGAGCAGTACTTC. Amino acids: CASSLARGLSYEQYF.

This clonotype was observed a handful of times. The CDR3 DNA reads as TGCAGTGCTAGAAGAGGGACAGGCGGTAGTTCACCCCTCCACTTT. Amino acids: CSARRGTGGSSPLHF. V usage is TRBV20-1 and J usage is TRBJ1-6; 8 bases fit TRBD1. The length of the CDR3 is 15 residues. CDR1 is DFQATT and CDR2 is SNEGSKA in the germline V gene (reference sequence). After removal of 2 bases from V and 9 bases from J, the junction contained 9 bases not matched to a gene.

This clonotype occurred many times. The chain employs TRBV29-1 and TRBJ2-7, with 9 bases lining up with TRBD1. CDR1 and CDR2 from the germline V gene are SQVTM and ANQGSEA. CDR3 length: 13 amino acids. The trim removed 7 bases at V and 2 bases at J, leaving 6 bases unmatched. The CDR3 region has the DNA TGCAGCGCGGGACAGGGCAACGCCTACGAGCAGTACTTC. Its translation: CSAGQGNAYEQYF.

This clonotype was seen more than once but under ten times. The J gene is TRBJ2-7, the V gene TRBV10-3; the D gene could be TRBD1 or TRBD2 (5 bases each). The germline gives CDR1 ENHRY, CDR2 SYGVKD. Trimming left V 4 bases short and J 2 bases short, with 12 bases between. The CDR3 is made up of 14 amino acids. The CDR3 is CAISGGPTPYEQYF. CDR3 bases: TGTGCCATCAGTGGGGGACCAACCCCCTACGAGCAGTACTTC.

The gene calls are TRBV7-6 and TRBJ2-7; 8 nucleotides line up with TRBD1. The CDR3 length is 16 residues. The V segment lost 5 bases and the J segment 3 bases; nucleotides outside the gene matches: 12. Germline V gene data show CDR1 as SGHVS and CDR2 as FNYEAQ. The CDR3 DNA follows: TGTGCCAGCAGCCCCGCAGGGACAGGAGGTGACTACGAGCAGTACTTC. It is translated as CASSPAGTGGDYEQYF.

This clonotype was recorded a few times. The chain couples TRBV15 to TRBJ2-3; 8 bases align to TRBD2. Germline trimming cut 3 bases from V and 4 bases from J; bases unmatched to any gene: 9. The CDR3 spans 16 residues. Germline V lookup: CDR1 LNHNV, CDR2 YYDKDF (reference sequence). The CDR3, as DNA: TGTGCCACCAGCAGTCTTGAGGCGCGGGAGGCAGATACGCAGTATTTT. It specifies CATSSLEAREADTQYF.

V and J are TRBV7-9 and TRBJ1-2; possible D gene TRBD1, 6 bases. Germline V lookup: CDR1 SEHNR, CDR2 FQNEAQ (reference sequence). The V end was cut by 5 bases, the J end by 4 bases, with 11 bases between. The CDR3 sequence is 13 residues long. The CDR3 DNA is TGTGCCAGCAGCCAGGGGAACACCTATGGCTACACCTTC. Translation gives CASSQGNTYGYTF.

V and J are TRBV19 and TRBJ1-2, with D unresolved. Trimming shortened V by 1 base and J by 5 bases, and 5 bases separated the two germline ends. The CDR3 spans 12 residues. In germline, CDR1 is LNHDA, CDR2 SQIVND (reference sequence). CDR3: CASSIAPYGYTF. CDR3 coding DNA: TGTGCCAGTAGTATAGCCCCGTATGGCTACACCTTC.

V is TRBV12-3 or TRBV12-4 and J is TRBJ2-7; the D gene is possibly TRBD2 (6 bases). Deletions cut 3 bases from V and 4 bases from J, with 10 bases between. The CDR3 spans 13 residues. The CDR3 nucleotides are TGTGCCAGCAGTTTTGGGGCGGGGTACGAGCAGTACTTC. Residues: CASSFGAGYEQYF.

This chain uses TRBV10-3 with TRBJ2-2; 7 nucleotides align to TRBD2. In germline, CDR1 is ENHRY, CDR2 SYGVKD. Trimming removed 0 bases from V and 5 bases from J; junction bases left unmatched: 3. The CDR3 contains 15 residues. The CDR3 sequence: CAISESGSGTGELFF. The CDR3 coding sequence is TGTGCCATCAGTGAGTCGGGTAGCGGGACCGGGGAGCTGTTTTTT.